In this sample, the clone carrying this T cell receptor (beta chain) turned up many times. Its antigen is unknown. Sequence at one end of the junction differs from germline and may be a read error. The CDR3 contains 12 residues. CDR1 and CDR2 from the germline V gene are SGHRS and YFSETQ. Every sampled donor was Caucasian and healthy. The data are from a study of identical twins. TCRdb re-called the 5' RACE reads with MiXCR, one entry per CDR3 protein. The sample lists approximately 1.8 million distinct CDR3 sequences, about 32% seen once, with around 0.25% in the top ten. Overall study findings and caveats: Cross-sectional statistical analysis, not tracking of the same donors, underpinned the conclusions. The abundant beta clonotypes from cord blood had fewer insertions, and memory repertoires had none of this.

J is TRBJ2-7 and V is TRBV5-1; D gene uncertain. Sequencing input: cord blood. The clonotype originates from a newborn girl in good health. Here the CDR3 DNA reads TGTGCCAGCAGCTTAGAGCCCTACGAGCAGTACTTC. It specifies CASSLEPYEQYF.